This T cell receptor (beta chain) emerged from a study of beta chain features in type 1 diabetes. Using CD45RO/CCR7/CD25/CD127/CD95/CD27, CD4+ naive, central memory, regulatory and stem cell-like memory cells were sorted. The sample holds a few counts of this clone. Its specificity is not known. The sequenced template was cDNA made from the entire isolated RNA. Sequencing was performed with immunoSEQ multiplex PCR; in TCRdb, only in-frame clones are kept and a portion is missing. Among about 320,000 clones listed, about 14% were seen once. Germline lookup yields CDR1 SGDLS and CDR2 YYNGEE. Deletions cut 0 bases from V and 3 bases from J, with 12 bases between. CDR3 length equals 16 residues. General study findings and limits: There was no resolution here of whether HLA type influences TCRB rearrangement.

The receptor was derived from a man under 40 in good health. J is TRBJ2-2 and V is TRBV9; no reliable D call. The sample comprised central memory CD4+ T cells from blood. CDR3 in amino acids: CASSVETAQHTGELFF. The DNA for the CDR3 is TGTGCCAGCAGCGTAGAAACAGCTCAGCACACCGGGGAGCTGTTTTTT.